Here is one T cell receptor beta chain with its context. Methods used by the authors: Reference gene primer amplification yielded estimated nucleated cell counts. Repertoires were generated with immunoSEQ multiplex PCR, while TCRdb's copy carries only in-frame clones and drops some. Clone size and the V and J calls come from that table; the DNA yielded D and trimming. The table records about 190,000 clones, about 86% of them present only once. The data stem from a study of blood T cell repertoires in COVID-19. This TCR came from a woman aged 40 to 49 in a cohort exposed to, infected with or recovered from COVID-19 (not recorded which). The material sequenced was PBMCs or T cells enriched from blood (not recorded which).

The CDR3: CASSPGTGGSTGTEAFF. CDR3 DNA sequence: TGTGCCAGCAGTCCCGGGACAGGGGGCAGTACGGGCACTGAAGCTTTCTTT. The genes are TRBV27 and TRBJ1-1, with 12 bases aligning to TRBD1. J was trimmed by 4 bases and V by 5 bases; bases with no gene match: 11. CDR3 length: 17 amino acids. Per germline, CDR1 MNHEY and CDR2 SMNVEV (reference sequence).